Listed here are 3 T cell receptor beta chains from one sample, sequenced in a study of shared clonotypes between healthy human individuals. TCRdb's copy holds only in-frame clones and misses some; the assay was immunoSEQ multiplex PCR. The sample yields some 530,000 clones, 65% to 85% seen once. Sequenced sample: PBMCs. These TCRs come from a woman aged 40 to 49 in good health. Some clones in this sample may be carry-over from other donors' samples.

As for this clone: A far larger clone is one nucleotide away, so this likely arose from a read error. V and J are TRBV28 and TRBJ1-2; no definite D call. The CDR3 has 12 amino acids. Germline V gene lookup returns CDR1 MDHEN and CDR2 SYDVKM. Trimming left V 5 bases short and J 8 bases short, with 12 bases between. CDR3 amino acids: CASSQERWGYTF. The CDR3 bases are TGTGCCAGCAGTCAGGAGCGGTGGGGCTACACCTTC.

V and J are TRBV5-3 and TRBJ2-7; the D gene could be TRBD1 or TRBD2 (5 bases each). TRBV5-3 is an ORF for which the function is uncertain. CDR3 length equals 17 residues. Trimming took off 1 base at V and 3 bases at J, with 20 bases between the two ends. As DNA, the CDR3 is TGTGCCAGAAGCTTGAGAGGGAAGGACAAAAAGGTCTACGAGCAGTACTTC. Translating gives CARSLRGKDKKVYEQYF.

This chain uses TRBV7-6 with TRBJ2-7, with TRBD2 identical over 12 bases. Germline V gene lookup returns CDR1 SGHVS and CDR2 FNYEAQ. J was trimmed by 6 bases and V by 10 bases; bases with no gene match: 7. This CDR3 contains 13 residues. The CDR3 spells CAIPSGRAAEQYF. CDR3 sequence (DNA): TGTGCCATCCCTAGCGGGAGGGCCGCCGAGCAGTACTTC.